Below, one T cell receptor (beta chain) is given with its context. In the original processing: Reference gene primers were amplified, and this amplification served to estimate nucleated cell counts. TCRdb's copy holds only in-frame clones and misses some; the assay was immunoSEQ multiplex PCR. From that table come the V and J calls and clone size; the DNA was used to work out D and trimming. In the table there are 150,000 to 200,000 clones, 80% to 90% of which are singletons. This CDR3 has 11 amino acids. Germline V gene lookup returns CDR1 SNHLY and CDR2 FYNNEI. The junction had 6 bases not matched to a gene; V was cut back by 11 bases and J by 10 bases. The data are from a study of blood T cell repertoires in COVID-19. Across the study: COVID-19 samples, acute and convalescent, were from the United States, Italy and Spain. Sources were T cells, B-cell-depleted T cells, or PBMCs; the material itself was cDNA or gDNA.

This TCR was sampled from a man aged 55 to 69 with acute or convalescent COVID-19. The sequenced sample consisted of peripheral blood. The chain combines TRBV2 with TRBJ2-1, with 9 bases identical to TRBD2. The CDR3 bases are TGTGCCTCAGGGCGGGAGGGAGAGCAGTTCTTC. This gives the protein CASGREGEQFF.